The 14 T cell receptor beta chains presented below share a single source sample, sequenced in a study of regulatory T cells in long-lasting Graves disease. CDR3-region Arm-PCR and iRepertoire HTBI primers produced the TCR beta libraries. TCRdb fed the multiplex PCR reads into MiXCR, producing one record per CDR3 protein. The data show about 400,000 distinct CDR3 sequences, 15% seen once. Time point here: newly diagnosed GD, antithyroid drugs for less than 3 months. After RNA was extracted from PBMCs, the TCR library was made from it. These same records also appear under a second study, on T cells in Graves' hyperthyroidism and ophthalmopathy.

The sequences come from peripheral blood mononuclear cells (PBMCs), collected at new diagnosis, from a patient treated with antithyroid drugs. The receptors were gathered from a woman aged 35 to 49 with Graves disease.

CDR3 DNA sequence: TGTGCCAGCAGTTTTAGCGGGAGTGGGGGCAATGAGCAGTTCTTC. Residues: CASSFSGSGGNEQFF. The chain combines TRBV7-2 with TRBJ2-1, with 9 bases fitting TRBD2. After removal of 6 bases from V and 6 bases from J, the junction contained 9 bases not matched to a gene. This CDR3 has 15 amino acids. From germline, CDR1 is SGHTA and CDR2 FQGNSA.

This clonotype has more than one count but fewer than ten. The gene calls are TRBV6-5 and TRBJ2-2; the match to TRBD2 covers 7 bases. Unmatched junction bases numbered 5, after V lost 4 bases and J lost 3 bases. The CDR3 runs 15 residues. From germline, CDR1 is MNHEY and CDR2 SVGAGI. The CDR3 region has the DNA TGTGCCAGCAGTTCCCCGGGACTATACACCGGGGAGCTGTTTTTT. It translates to CASSSPGLYTGELFF.

This clonotype was picked up many times. The chain couples TRBV20-1 to TRBJ2-3; 11 nucleotides align to TRBD2. Germline lookup yields CDR1 DFQATT and CDR2 SNEGSKA (reference sequence). V was pared by 5 bases and J by 0 bases, with 10 bases of the junction left unmatched. CDR3 length: 17 amino acids. The CDR3 protein is CSAGPGLAVRSTDTQYF. Written as DNA, the CDR3 is TGCAGTGCTGGACCGGGACTAGCGGTTCGTAGCACAGATACGCAGTATTTT.

In this sample, this clonotype turned up many times. The chain uses TRBV11-1 and TRBJ2-7, with TRBD2 matching over 7 bases. In germline, CDR1 is SGHAT, CDR2 FQDESV (reference sequence). V dropped 3 bases and J dropped 4; count of bases not matched to a gene: 3. This CDR3 spans 13 amino acids. For the CDR3, the DNA is TGTGCCAGCAGCTTTGGAGCGGGGTACGAGCAGTACTTC. Residues: CASSFGAGYEQYF. Looking up the rest from reference TRBV11-1 and TRBJ2-7 gives the full variable domain: EAEVAQSPRYKITEKSQAVAFWCDPISGHATLYWYRQILGQGPELLVQFQDESVVDDSQLPKDRFSAERLKGVDSTLKIQPAELGDSAMYLCASSFGAGYEQYFGPGTRLTVT.

This clonotype has at least ten counts. CDR3 DNA sequence: TGTGCCAGCTCACCCGGACGGATGAACACTGAAGCTTTCTTT. Protein sequence: CASSPGRMNTEAFF. J is TRBJ1-1 and V is TRBV18; D gene uncertain. Germline-derived CDR1 and CDR2 are KGHSH and LQKENI. V lost 3 bases and J 0 bases, leaving 8 bases between the germline ends. The CDR3 contains 14 residues.

This clonotype was detected many times. The J gene is TRBJ2-1, the V gene TRBV6-2 or TRBV6-3; D is unresolved. Between the trimmed V and J ends, which lost 6 bases and 4 bases, there was a span of 13 bases. The CDR3 is 14 residues long. CDR1 is MNHEY, CDR2 SVGEGT, per germline. The CDR3: CASRHDGNYNEQFF. The CDR3 DNA reads TGTGCCAGCAGGCACGACGGAAATTACAATGAGCAGTTCTTC.

DNA of the CDR3: TGTGCCAGCAGCCTTCAAAAGGGCGAGCAGTACTTC. As protein: CASSLQKGEQYF. J is TRBJ2-7 and V is TRBV11-3; D gene unclear. CDR1 and CDR2 (germline): SGHNT, YENEEA. CDR3 length equals 12 residues. Trimming pared 5 bases from V and 6 bases from J, leaving 11 bases between.

This clonotype was observed at least ten times. The chain couples TRBV29-1 to TRBJ1-2, with D maybe TRBD1 (5 bases). The CDR3 sequence is 13 residues long. The germline V gene encodes CDR1 SQVTM and CDR2 ANQGSEA. Trimming took off 3 bases at V and 7 bases at J, with 15 bases between the two ends. The CDR3 DNA reads TGCAGCGTTGATGACGACAGTACGGTTGGCTACACCTTC. Amino acids: CSVDDDSTVGYTF.

This clonotype has ten or more counts. The chain recombines TRBV30 with TRBJ1-5; D perhaps matches TRBD1 (5 bases). The CDR3 has 13 amino acids. Per the germline V gene, CDR1 is GTSNPN and CDR2 is SVGIG (reference sequence). The V and J ends lost 3 bases and 4 bases respectively, with 10 bases between them. The CDR3 loop is CAWRVGQNQPQHF. The CDR3 region has the DNA TGTGCCTGGAGAGTCGGACAAAATCAGCCCCAGCATTTT. Looking up the rest from reference TRBV30 and TRBJ1-5 gives the full variable domain: SQTIHQWPATLVQPVGSPLSLECTVEGTSNPNLYWYRQAAGRGLQLLFYSVGIGQISSEVPQNLSASRPQDRQFILSSKKLLLSDSGFYLCAWRVGQNQPQHFGDGTRLSIL.

This clonotype was recorded many times. V usage is TRBV12-5 and J usage is TRBJ2-5; 9 positions agree with TRBD1. J was trimmed by 3 bases and V by 1 base; bases with no gene match: 9. The germline V gene encodes CDR1 LGHNT and CDR2 FRNRAP. The CDR3 totals 17 residues. This chain's CDR3 is CASGLARYRGPKETQYF. The DNA for the CDR3 is TGTGCTAGTGGTTTGGCCCGTTACAGGGGGCCTAAAGAGACCCAGTACTTC.

For this clonotype: A far bigger clonotype differs at one base, so this is likely a read error. This sequence joins TRBV11-1 and TRBJ2-1; maybe TRBD1 (6 bases). The CDR3 loop spans 16 amino acids. Germline V gene lookup returns CDR1 SGHAT and CDR2 FQDESV (reference sequence). The CDR3, as DNA: TGTGTCAGCAGCCCACCGTTGGGGGCCCAATACAATGAGCAGTTCTTC. Translation: CVSSPPLGAQYNEQFF.

This clonotype was picked up many times. DNA of the CDR3: TGTGCCAGCAGTCGAGGGGGACTTTCCTACGAGCAGTACTTC. Protein: CASSRGGLSYEQYF. The chain employs TRBV7-9 and TRBJ2-7; possibly TRBD1 or TRBD2 for D (6 bases each). Looked up from germline, CDR1 is SEHNR and CDR2 is FQNEAQ (reference sequence). The V end was cut by 6 bases, the J end by 1 base, with 13 bases between. This CDR3 region has 14 residues.

This clonotype was recorded at least ten times. The chain uses TRBV12-3 or TRBV12-4 and TRBJ2-1; 9 positions match TRBD1. V lost 7 bases and J lost 9; bases outside the gene matches: 10. The CDR3 runs 14 residues. As DNA, the CDR3 is TGTGCCAGCACCGCGGACAGGGGAATTGGTGAGCAGTTCTTC. It translates to CASTADRGIGEQFF.

This clonotype appeared many times. V gene TRBV29-1 combines with J gene TRBJ2-7; 8 bases match TRBD1. The CDR3 covers 12 residues. Per germline, CDR1 SQVTM and CDR2 ANQGSEA. Unmatched junction bases numbered 5, after V lost 7 bases and J lost 3 bases. The CDR3 loop is CSARQGSYEQYF. DNA for the CDR3: TGCAGCGCAAGACAGGGGAGCTACGAGCAGTACTTC.